This TCR beta chain originates from a study of cytomegalovirus exposure and HLA in healthy donors. PCR primers comprised 60 Vbeta and 13 Jbeta primers. In the authors' workflow: Later work found around 85 million unique TCR beta chains, with roughly 11 million shared. Clones were sequenced by immunoSEQ multiplex PCR, and TCRdb holds only the in-frame ones, with some missing. V and J calls and clone size are as listed in that table; D and trimming were resolved from the DNA. This table holds about 60,000 clones, more than 65% found once. About this clone: What it recognizes is unknown.

With 0 bases removed from V and 5 bases from J, the gap between germline ends came to 16 bases. This CDR3 contains 16 residues. Germline assignment: CDR1 SNHLY and CDR2 FYNNEI. Overall study findings and caveats: Researchers left out some V segments, among them TRBV6-2 and TRBV6-3, as indistinguishable. Researchers reported in a later analysis that a missense DCLRE1C variant was tied to TCR beta V- and J-gene trimming. DRB1 showed the most TCR associations and HLA-C the fewest in a later analysis, as rates varied by HLA locus.

This chain links TRBV2 with TRBJ1-1, with D perhaps TRBD1 (5 bases). Sample: PBMCs. The TCR was taken from a woman in her twenties or thirties in good health and CMV-seronegative. CDR3 sequence: CASSEAGGTRGTEAFF. CDR3 in DNA: TGTGCCAGCAGTGAAGCCGGCGGGACCCGGGGGACTGAAGCTTTCTTT.